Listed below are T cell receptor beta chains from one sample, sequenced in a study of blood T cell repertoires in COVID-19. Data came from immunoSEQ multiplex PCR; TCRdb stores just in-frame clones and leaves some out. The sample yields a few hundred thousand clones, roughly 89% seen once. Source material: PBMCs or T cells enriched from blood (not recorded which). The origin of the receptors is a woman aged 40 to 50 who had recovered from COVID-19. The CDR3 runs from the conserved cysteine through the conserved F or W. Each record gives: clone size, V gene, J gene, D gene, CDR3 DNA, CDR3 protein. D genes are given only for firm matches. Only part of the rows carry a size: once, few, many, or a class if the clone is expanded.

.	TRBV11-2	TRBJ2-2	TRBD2	TGTGCCAGCAGCGCAACTAGCGGGAGTTACCCCGGGGAGCTGTTTTTT	CASSATSGSYPGELFF
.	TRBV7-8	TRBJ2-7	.	TGTGCCAGCAGCCCAGGGGGGCGGGCACCCTACGAGCAGTACTTC	CASSPGGRAPYEQYF
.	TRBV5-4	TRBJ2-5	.	TGTGCCAGCAGCTTTGCGGCGGGACAAGAGACCCAGTACTTC	CASSFAAGQETQYF
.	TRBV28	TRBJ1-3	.	TGTGCCAGCAGTCCTGGGGGAGGGAGGTCTGGAAACACCATATATTTT	CASSPGGGRSGNTIYF
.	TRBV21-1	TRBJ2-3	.	TGTGCCAGCAGCAAAGGGCGGCCAACAACTAGCACAGATACGCAGTATTTT	CASSKGRPTTSTDTQYF
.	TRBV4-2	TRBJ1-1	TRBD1	TGTGCCAGCAGCCAGAAGGCAGGGGGTGAAGCTTTCTTT	CASSQKAGGEAFF
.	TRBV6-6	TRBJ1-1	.	TGTGCCAGCAGTCAGCTTGGGCTCGCTGAAGCTTTCTTT	CASSQLGLAEAFF
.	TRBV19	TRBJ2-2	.	TGTGCCTCGAGACTAGACGCGAACACCGGGGAGCTGTTTTTT	CASRLDANTGELFF
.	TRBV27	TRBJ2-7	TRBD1	TGTGCCAGCAGCCCTTTGGGACAGGCGGGCGAGCAGTACTTC	CASSPLGQAGEQYF
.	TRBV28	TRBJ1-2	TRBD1	TGTGCCAGCAGTTTTCCCCGACAGGGGGAAGTCTATGGCTACACCTTC	CASSFPRQGEVYGYTF
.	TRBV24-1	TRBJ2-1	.	TGTGCCACCAGTGATGCTAGCGCCGGCTCCTACAATGAGCAGTTCTTC	CATSDASAGSYNEQFF
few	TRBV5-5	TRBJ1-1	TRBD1	TGTGCCAGCAGCTTTGGTAGTAAAGACAGGGGGTCAAACACTGAAGCTTTCTTT	CASSFGSKDRGSNTEAFF
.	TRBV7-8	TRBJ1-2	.	TGTGCCAGCAGCTTAGGGGGGTCGGGAGGGTATGGCTACACCTTC	CASSLGGSGGYGYTF
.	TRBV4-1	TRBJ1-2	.	TGCGCCAGCAGCCAGCCACGGTCATTGAACCATGGCTACACCTTC	CASSQPRSLNHGYTF
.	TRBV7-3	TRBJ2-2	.	TGTGCCAGCAGCTTAAAACCGGTTTTGAACACCGGGGAGCTGTTTTTT	CASSLKPVLNTGELFF
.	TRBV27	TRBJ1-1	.	TGTGCCAACCCACAGGGAATGAACACTGAAGCTTTCTTT	CANPQGMNTEAFF
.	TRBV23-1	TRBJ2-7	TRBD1	TGCGCCCCGGAAGGGACAGGGGATCAGGAAGACTCCTACGAGCAGTACTTC	CAPEGTGDQEDSYEQYF
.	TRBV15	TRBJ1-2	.	TGTGCCACCAGCAGCAGGGGTCAGGGCAACTATGGCTACACCTTC	CATSSRGQGNYGYTF
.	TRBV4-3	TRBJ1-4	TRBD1	TGCGCCAGCAGCCCGAGTAGGACAGGGGCTAATGAAAAACTGTTTTTT	CASSPSRTGANEKLFF
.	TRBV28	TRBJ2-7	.	TGTGCCAGCAGTTTAGAACACTACGAGCAGTACTTC	CASSLEHYEQYF
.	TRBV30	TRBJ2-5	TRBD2	TGTGCCTGGGAGACGGGACTAGCGGGTCAAGCCCAGTACTTC	CAWETGLAGQAQYF
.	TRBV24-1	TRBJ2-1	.	TGTGCCACCAGTGACCCCTCTTATGATGAGCAGTTCTTC	CATSDPSYDEQFF
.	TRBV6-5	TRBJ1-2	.	TGTGCCAGCAGAATGACAGCTAACTATGGCTACACCTTC	CASRMTANYGYTF
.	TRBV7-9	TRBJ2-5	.	TGTGCCAGCAGCCAGGGATCCCGCAGAGAGACCCAGTACTTC	CASSQGSRRETQYF
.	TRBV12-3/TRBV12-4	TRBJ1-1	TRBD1	TGTGCCAGCAGTCCCGAGGACAGGGTAGCTTTCTTT	CASSPEDRVAFF
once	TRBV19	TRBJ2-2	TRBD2	TGTGCCAGTAAGAGGATAGCGGGAGGAGGTGTCACCGGGGAGCTGTTTTTT	CASKRIAGGGVTGELFF